What follows are 27 T cell receptor beta chains derived from one specimen sequenced in a study of Graves' ophthalmopathy and Graves' hyperthyroidism. RNA served as the template for amplifying TCR beta CDR3 regions. HTBI primers were employed in first-round RT-PCR, then a second-round multiplex PCR followed. Each CDR3 protein is one row after TCRdb ran MiXCR on the multiplex PCR reads. The repertoire has more than 150,000 distinct CDR3 sequences, less than 45% of them found once; the top ten carry under 7%. The sequenced sample consisted of peripheral blood. The receptors were sampled from a middle-aged woman with Graves' ophthalmopathy.

The J gene is TRBJ2-7, the V gene TRBV6-5; the D is unclear. Germline V gene lookup returns CDR1 MNHEY and CDR2 SVGAGI. This CDR3 is 12 amino acids long. The germline V and J ends were trimmed by 5 bases and 5 bases, with 10 bases remaining between them. For the CDR3, the DNA is TGTGCCAGCAGTAACAGTATCCACGAGCAGTACTTC. This sequence encodes CASSNSIHEQYF.

This clonotype was observed many times. This chain links TRBV30 with TRBJ1-5; TRBD1 might be the D (6 bases). There are 16 residues in the CDR3. V was shortened by 3 bases and J by 0 bases, with 15 bases between the two germline ends. Per the germline V gene, CDR1 is GTSNPN and CDR2 is SVGIG (reference sequence). CDR3 sequence (DNA): TGTGCCTGGAGGGAAGGGACATCGATTAGCAATCAGCCCCAGCATTTT. Translating it yields CAWREGTSISNQPQHF.

This clonotype was recorded at least ten times. The chain carries TRBV6-2 or TRBV6-3 and TRBJ2-5; the match to TRBD1 covers 7 bases. Looked up from germline, CDR1 is MNHEY and CDR2 is SVGEGT. This CDR3 contains 15 residues. V was clipped by 5 bases and J by 2 bases; unmatched bases: 8. CDR3 in DNA: TGTGCCAGCAGTGCCCCCGGGACAGCTCAAGAGACCCAGTACTTC. This sequence encodes CASSAPGTAQETQYF.

This clonotype was recorded at least ten times. The V call is TRBV6-5, the J call TRBJ1-1, with a possible D match to TRBD1 (5 bases). Germline V gives CDR1 MNHEY, CDR2 SVGAGI. Trimming stripped 6 bases from V and 0 bases from J, with 17 bases between. The CDR3 spans 16 residues. The chain's CDR3 is CASSPQAGTVNTEAFF. DNA for the CDR3: TGTGCCAGCAGCCCTCAAGCCGGGACGGTGAACACTGAAGCTTTCTTT.

This clonotype was counted at least ten times. The V gene is TRBV24-1, the J gene TRBJ2-2; D gene unclear. CDR1 and CDR2 from the germline V gene are KGHDR and SFDVKD. Trimming shortened V by 1 base and J by 1 base, and 9 bases separated the two germline ends. The CDR3 length is 16 residues. As DNA, the CDR3 is TGTGCCACCAGTGATTTTGGCAGACAGAACACCGGGGAGCTGTTTTTT. It yields the protein CATSDFGRQNTGELFF.

This clonotype is a singleton in its sample. The chain combines TRBV5-5 with TRBJ1-2; 7 nucleotides match TRBD1. This CDR3 is 15 amino acids long. The trim removed 6 bases at V and 6 bases at J, leaving 14 bases unmatched. CDR1 and CDR2 from the germline V gene are SGHKS and YYEKEE (reference sequence). The chain's CDR3 is CASTPGGGVMDGYTF. As DNA, the CDR3 is TGTGCCAGCACCCCCGGAGGGGGCGTTATGGATGGCTACACCTTC. The variable domain in full, with the rest retrieved from reference TRBV5-5 and TRBJ1-2, is DAGVTQSPTHLIKTRGQQVTLRCSPISGHKSVSWYQQVLGQGPQFIFQYYEKEERGRGNFPDRFSARQFPNYSSELNVNALLLGDSALYLCASTPGGGVMDGYTFGSGTRLTVV.

In this sample, this clonotype turned up many times. The V call is TRBV10-2, the J call TRBJ1-1; perhaps TRBD1 as D (6 bases). V gave up 6 bases and J gave up 1 base, with 15 bases separating them. The length of the CDR3 is 15 residues. Germline V CDR1 and CDR2: WSHSY, SAAADI. The CDR3 DNA reads as TGCGCCAGCAGAATAACGACAGGCTCGAACACTGAAGCTTTCTTT. It is translated as CASRITTGSNTEAFF.

This clonotype came up many times. The rearrangement uses TRBV6-5 and TRBJ1-1; TRBD1 might be the D (6 bases). The CDR3 consists of 13 residues. Germline loops: CDR1 MNHEY, CDR2 SVGAGI. V shed 7 bases and J shed 5 bases, with 14 bases lying between them. CDR3 amino acids: CASTNYRGTEAFF. The CDR3 DNA reads as TGTGCCAGCACCAACTATAGGGGGACTGAAGCTTTCTTT.

This clonotype was counted a single time. This chain connects TRBV15 to TRBJ1-1; unclear D gene. The V gene's germline CDR1 is LNHNV and CDR2 YYDKDF (reference sequence). This CDR3 is built from 16 residues. V was clipped by 6 bases and J by 4 bases, with 21 bases between them. CDR3 loop: CATRKSRGPAGTEAFF. As DNA, the CDR3 is TGTGCCACCAGGAAGAGCCGAGGGCCGGCGGGCACTGAAGCTTTCTTT.

This chain links TRBV5-1 with TRBJ2-7; no definite D call. The CDR3 spans 12 residues. From germline, CDR1 is SGHRS and CDR2 YFSETQ. V was shortened by 4 bases and J by 6 bases, with 11 bases between the two germline ends. The CDR3 DNA follows: TGCGCCAGCAGCCTGTACGGGTCCGAGCAGTACTTC. Its protein product is CASSLYGSEQYF.

This clonotype has at least ten counts. The rearrangement joins TRBV27 to TRBJ1-5; the D gene is possibly TRBD1 (5 bases). Trimming cost V 5 bases and J 5 bases, with 10 bases left between them. This CDR3 contains 13 residues. Germline-derived CDR1 and CDR2 are MNHEY and SMNVEV (reference sequence). The DNA for the CDR3 is TGTGCCAGCAGTCCGGGACGCGATCAGCCCCAGCATTTT. It yields the protein CASSPGRDQPQHF.

The rearrangement links TRBV12-3 or TRBV12-4 to TRBJ2-7; D may correspond to TRBD1 or TRBD2 (5 bases each). V lost 4 bases, J lost 5 bases, and 6 bases lay in between. CDR3 length equals 11 residues. The DNA of the CDR3 is TGTGCCAGCAGTTGGGACCACGAGCAGTACTTC. It yields the protein CASSWDHEQYF.

The chain couples TRBV2 to TRBJ1-1; D gene ambiguous. Germline assignment: CDR1 SNHLY and CDR2 FYNNEI. The V end lost 6 bases, the J end lost 4 bases, and 12 bases lay between the germline ends. The CDR3 runs 13 residues. CDR3 amino acids: CASSQEMFTEAFF. The CDR3 DNA sequence: TGTGCCAGCAGCCAGGAAATGTTCACTGAAGCTTTCTTT.

This clonotype was recorded at least ten times. This chain's CDR3 is CSARGGQGSSYEQYF. The CDR3 DNA sequence: TGCAGTGCTAGGGGGGGACAGGGTAGCTCCTACGAGCAGTACTTC. The genes are TRBV20-1 and TRBJ2-7, with 9 bases identical to TRBD1. Trimming removed 3 bases from V and 0 bases from J; junction bases left unmatched: 6. The CDR3 has 15 amino acids. Germline-derived CDR1 and CDR2 are DFQATT and SNEGSKA (reference sequence).

The chain links TRBV7-2 to TRBJ2-5, with no clear D. Trimming pared 1 base from V and 7 bases from J, leaving 13 bases between. Germline loops: CDR1 SGHTA, CDR2 FQGNSA. The CDR3 loop spans 14 amino acids. CDR3: CASSLELWVTTQYF. The CDR3 DNA reads TGTGCCAGCAGCTTAGAACTGTGGGTTACGACCCAGTACTTC. Variable domain in full (rest from reference TRBV7-2 and TRBJ2-5): GAGVSQSPSNKVTEKGKDVELRCDPISGHTALYWYRQSLGQGLEFLIYFQGNSAPDKSGLPSDRFSAERTGGSVSTLTIQRTQQEDSAVYLCASSLELWVTTQYFGPGTRLLVL.

V usage is TRBV6-4 and J usage is TRBJ2-2; D is possibly TRBD1 (6 bases). This CDR3 has 15 amino acids. Germline loops: CDR1 MRHNA, CDR2 SNTAGT. V lost 6 bases and J 1 base, leaving 12 bases between the germline ends. The CDR3 loop reads CASSPGTLNTGELFF. CDR3 nucleotide sequence: TGTGCCAGCAGCCCCGGGACATTGAACACCGGGGAGCTGTTTTTT.

A few counts support this clonotype. CDR3 DNA: TGTGCCAGTAGTATGGAGTGGACAGGGATTTATGGCTACACCTTC. Its translation is CASSMEWTGIYGYTF. The chain couples TRBV19 to TRBJ1-2; 8 bases fit TRBD1. This CDR3 has 15 amino acids. The germline CDR1 and CDR2 sequences are LNHDA and SQIVND (reference sequence). The V and J ends lost 3 bases and 5 bases, in that order; junction bases with no gene match: 8.

This clonotype has a count of ten or more. This chain joins TRBV12-3 or TRBV12-4 and TRBJ1-5; no firm D call. V dropped 3 bases and J dropped 4 bases, with 13 bases sitting between them. This CDR3 region has 15 residues. CDR3 nucleotides: TGTGCCAGCAGTTTCAATTCAGGTCCTAATCAGCCCCAGCATTTT. It encodes CASSFNSGPNQPQHF.

This clonotype has a handful of counts. The J gene is TRBJ1-6, the V gene TRBV12-3 or TRBV12-4, with no clear D. This CDR3 spans 12 amino acids. V was cut by 2 bases and J by 9 bases, with 5 bases left in between. The CDR3 nucleotides are TGTGCCAGCAGTTTATCGAGTTCACCCCTCCACTTT. Encoded protein: CASSLSSSPLHF.

This clonotype was counted many times. This rearrangement joins TRBV15 to TRBJ1-2, with a possible D match to TRBD1 (6 bases). The germline CDR1 and CDR2 sequences are LNHNV and YYDKDF (reference sequence). The ends were cut back, 5 bases at V and 7 bases at J, with 20 bases in the middle. The CDR3 extends over 15 amino acids. The CDR3 spells CATSPRPGGLGGYTF. CDR3 in DNA: TGTGCCACCAGCCCCCGCCCCGGGGGGCTCGGTGGCTACACCTTC.

This clonotype has ten or more counts. This chain connects TRBV15 to TRBJ1-1, with 7 bases aligning to TRBD1. The germline CDR1 and CDR2 sequences are LNHNV and YYDKDF (reference sequence). V gave up 3 bases and J gave up 3 bases; unmatched junction bases: 4. This CDR3 spans 14 amino acids. CDR3 sequence: CATSRTGWDTEAFF. CDR3 nucleotides: TGTGCCACCAGCAGGACAGGGTGGGACACTGAAGCTTTCTTT.

The CDR3 DNA sequence: TGCAGCGTTGAAGATCGGAATAGCGGGTCCGGAGGGCAGTACTTC. It is translated as CSVEDRNSGSGGQYF. J is TRBJ2-7 and V is TRBV29-1; TRBD2 agrees at 7 bases. The length of the CDR3 is 15 residues. Germline CDR1 reads SQVTM; CDR2 reads ANQGSEA. The V gene end was trimmed by 0 bases and the J gene end by 9 bases; junction bases not matched to a gene: 14.

This clonotype was detected a few times. The chain is built from TRBV12-5 and TRBJ1-1, with 11 bases that match TRBD1. The CDR3 runs to 17 residues. In germline, CDR1 is LGHNT, CDR2 FRNRAP. Unmatched junction bases numbered 9, after V lost 0 bases and J lost 6 bases. CDR3 in DNA: TGTGCTAGTGGTTTGGTACCATCCGGGACAGGGGGTCCTGAAGCTTTCTTT. This sequence encodes CASGLVPSGTGGPEAFF.

This clonotype was observed at least ten times. J is TRBJ2-4 and V is TRBV2; D perhaps matches TRBD1 (6 bases). Trimming took off 1 base at V and 6 bases at J, with 13 bases between the two ends. This CDR3 spans 15 amino acids. Germline V gene data show CDR1 as SNHLY and CDR2 as FYNNEI. The CDR3 DNA follows: TGTGCCAGCAGTGAAGGGACAGTCTCTGGAAACATTCAGTACTTC. This translates into CASSEGTVSGNIQYF.

This clonotype was seen at least ten times. The chain combines TRBV6-1 with TRBJ1-1, with unresolved D. Deletions cut 8 bases from V and 1 base from J, with 17 bases between. The CDR3 contains 15 residues. CDR1 and CDR2 (germline): MNHNS, SASEGT. The DNA of the CDR3 is TGTGCCAGCCAGGATTCTTACCCCAAGAACACTGAAGCTTTCTTT. Its translation: CASQDSYPKNTEAFF.

This clonotype was seen ten or more times. The genes are TRBV12-3 or TRBV12-4 and TRBJ1-2; 7 bases map to TRBD1. This CDR3 contains 14 residues. Trimming at V came to 7 bases and at J to 6 bases, leaving 11 bases not matched to a gene. In DNA form, the CDR3 reads TGTGCCAGCATTACAAACAGGGGACTCGATGGCTACACCTTC. Translated: CASITNRGLDGYTF.

The genes are TRBV30 and TRBJ1-2; 8 bases align to TRBD1. CDR3 length equals 13 residues. Trimming removed 2 bases from V and 7 bases from J; junction bases left unmatched: 6. The germline V gene has CDR1 GTSNPN and CDR2 SVGIG (reference sequence). This CDR3 reads CAWSINRGSGYTF. The CDR3 DNA follows: TGTGCCTGGAGTATCAACAGGGGGTCTGGCTACACCTTC.